These T cell receptor beta chains were read from a single sample in a study of shared T cell receptors in the human thymus. Using immunoSEQ multiplex PCR, the repertoire was profiled, and TCRdb retains in-frame clones only, with some absent. The sample has about 500,000 clones; approximately 80% are singletons. These same data were also listed under a study on human thymus T cells.

The sample was thymocytes. These receptors all come from a boy under two years old with a congenital heart defect. The CDR3 runs from the conserved cysteine through the conserved F or W.

cdr3_aa: CASSVAGRLAGGPLNEQFF
cdr3_length: 19
v_call: TRBV9

cdr3_aa: CASSQDFSNEQFF
cdr3_length: 13
v_call: TRBV14

cdr3_aa: CASSVAGAGDKNIQYF
cdr3_length: 16
v_call: TRBV9

cdr3_aa: CASSQDHRLELYNEQFF
cdr3_length: 17
v_call: TRBV4-3

cdr3_aa: CASSIRWGGAGGNQPQHF
cdr3_length: 18
v_call: TRBV28

cdr3_aa: CASSPPGAEQETQYF
cdr3_length: 15
v_call: TRBV18

cdr3_aa: CASSPGAGAHEQYF
cdr3_length: 14
v_call: TRBV19

cdr3_aa: CASSLRIGGPPGSGANVLTF
cdr3_length: 20
v_call: TRBV27

cdr3_aa: CASSHIILVAGGGYEQFF
cdr3_length: 18
v_call: TRBV11-2

cdr3_aa: CAISGAGTRDTQYF
cdr3_length: 14
v_call: TRBV10-3

cdr3_aa: CASSLTAALF
cdr3_length: 10
v_call: TRBV5-8

cdr3_aa: CASGLAGGGEQFF
cdr3_length: 13
v_call: TRBV5-6

cdr3_aa: CASSLAPSEQYF
cdr3_length: 12
v_call: TRBV7-2

cdr3_aa: CASSFYLWDLARLANYEQYF
cdr3_length: 20
v_call: TRBV28

cdr3_aa: CASSPRTGRGNYGYTF
cdr3_length: 16
v_call: TRBV9

cdr3_aa: CASSRARNSPLHF
cdr3_length: 13
v_call: TRBV5-1

cdr3_aa: CASRGAQNSSAPNTGELFF
cdr3_length: 19
v_call: TRBV27

cdr3_aa: CASSLRGGELFF
cdr3_length: 12
v_call: TRBV5-6

cdr3_aa: CASSGQGATDTQYF
cdr3_length: 14
v_call: TRBV7-8

cdr3_aa: CASSLAQSPYEQYF
cdr3_length: 14
v_call: TRBV7-9

cdr3_aa: CASSLRLAGDQEQYF
cdr3_length: 15
v_call: TRBV5-4

cdr3_aa: CAWSLEGGPGNEQFF
cdr3_length: 15
v_call: TRBV30

cdr3_aa: CASSGGELTSVQETQYF
cdr3_length: 17
v_call: TRBV7-2

cdr3_aa: CASSSNLAETGELGEQFF
cdr3_length: 18
v_call: TRBV5-4

cdr3_aa: CASSLDLRAGPHEQFF
cdr3_length: 16
v_call: TRBV5-6

cdr3_aa: CASSSDRGYIYTQYF
cdr3_length: 15
v_call: TRBV28

cdr3_aa: CASRELVWSYNEQFF
cdr3_length: 15
v_call: TRBV7-9

cdr3_aa: CASTYQTATNEKLFF
cdr3_length: 15
v_call: TRBV2

cdr3_aa: CASSEWQAGTEAFF
cdr3_length: 14
v_call: TRBV25-1

cdr3_aa: CASSPFNRASGDYEQYF
cdr3_length: 17
v_call: TRBV7-2

cdr3_aa: CASKHPGTGGRGYTF
cdr3_length: 15
v_call: TRBV2

cdr3_aa: CASSLEGNTIYF
cdr3_length: 12
v_call: TRBV7-8

cdr3_aa: CASSARTAQETQYF
cdr3_length: 14
v_call: TRBV7-9

cdr3_aa: CASSLVSSGNTIYF
cdr3_length: 14
v_call: TRBV27

cdr3_aa: CASSKAGGPGETQYF
cdr3_length: 15
v_call: TRBV11-3

cdr3_aa: CATSGAGGGTIHEQFF
cdr3_length: 16
v_call: TRBV15

cdr3_aa: CASSVASPRLAGIQVTQYF
cdr3_length: 19
v_call: TRBV9

cdr3_aa: CASSVWTSGKKGAGELFF
cdr3_length: 18
v_call: TRBV19

cdr3_aa: CASSSPPGRSSYNEQFF
cdr3_length: 17
v_call: TRBV27

cdr3_aa: CASRTGRQGVEGGPYTQYF
cdr3_length: 19
v_call: TRBV7-9

cdr3_aa: CASSQGQGPGTDTQYF
cdr3_length: 16
v_call: TRBV14

cdr3_aa: CATSRDLWRGLSYEQYF
cdr3_length: 17
v_call: TRBV15

cdr3_aa: CASSRSTVLYNEQFF
cdr3_length: 15
v_call: TRBV4-1

cdr3_aa: CASSLRDSGTDTQYF
cdr3_length: 15
v_call: TRBV11-3

cdr3_aa: CASSLKGREDYGYTF
cdr3_length: 15
v_call: TRBV7-3

cdr3_aa: CASSPRGTGELFF
cdr3_length: 13
v_call: TRBV11-3

cdr3_aa: CASRRTGVGEAFF
cdr3_length: 13
v_call: TRBV6-5